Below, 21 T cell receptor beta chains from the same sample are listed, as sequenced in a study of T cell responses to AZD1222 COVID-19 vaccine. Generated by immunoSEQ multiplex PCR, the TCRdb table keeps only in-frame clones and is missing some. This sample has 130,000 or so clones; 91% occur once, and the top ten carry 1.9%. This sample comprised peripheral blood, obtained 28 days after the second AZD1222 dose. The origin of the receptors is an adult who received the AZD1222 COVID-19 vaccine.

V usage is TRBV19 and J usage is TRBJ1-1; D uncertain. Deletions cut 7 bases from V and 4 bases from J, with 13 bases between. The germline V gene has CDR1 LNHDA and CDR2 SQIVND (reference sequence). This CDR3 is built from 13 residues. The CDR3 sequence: CASNDLGRTEAFF. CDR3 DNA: TGTGCCAGTAACGACCTAGGCCGCACTGAAGCTTTCTTT.

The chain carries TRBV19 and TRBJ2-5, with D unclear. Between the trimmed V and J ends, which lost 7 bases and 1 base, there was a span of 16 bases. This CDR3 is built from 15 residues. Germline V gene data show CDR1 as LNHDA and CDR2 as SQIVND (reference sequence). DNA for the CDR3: TGTGCCAGTACTCCAAGCGTGGCAGGCCAAGAGACCCAGTACTTC. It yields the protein CASTPSVAGQETQYF.

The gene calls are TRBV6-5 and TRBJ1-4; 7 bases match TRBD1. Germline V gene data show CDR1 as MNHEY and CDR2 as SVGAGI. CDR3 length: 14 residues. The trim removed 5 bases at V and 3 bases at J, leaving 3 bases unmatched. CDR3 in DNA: TGTGCCAGCAGTACAGGGGTGGCTAATGAAAAACTGTTTTTT. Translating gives CASSTGVANEKLFF.

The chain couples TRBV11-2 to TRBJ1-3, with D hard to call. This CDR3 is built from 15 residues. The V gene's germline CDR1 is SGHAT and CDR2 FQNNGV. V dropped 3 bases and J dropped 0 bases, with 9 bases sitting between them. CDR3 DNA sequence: TGTGCCAGCAGCTTTACGTGGGGCTCTGGAAACACCATATATTTT. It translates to CASSFTWGSGNTIYF. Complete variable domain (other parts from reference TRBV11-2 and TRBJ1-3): EAGVAQSPRYKIIEKRQSVAFWCNPISGHATLYWYQQILGQGPKLLIQFQNNGVVDDSQLPKDRFSAERLKGVDSTLKIQPAKLEDSAVYLCASSFTWGSGNTIYFGEGSWLTVV.

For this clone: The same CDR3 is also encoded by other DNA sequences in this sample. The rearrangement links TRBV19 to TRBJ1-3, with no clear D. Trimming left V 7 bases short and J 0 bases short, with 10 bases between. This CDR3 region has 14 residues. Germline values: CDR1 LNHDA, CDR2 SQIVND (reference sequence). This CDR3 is CASTTLSSGNTIYF. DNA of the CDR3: TGTGCCAGTACTACTCTTAGCTCTGGAAACACCATATATTTT.

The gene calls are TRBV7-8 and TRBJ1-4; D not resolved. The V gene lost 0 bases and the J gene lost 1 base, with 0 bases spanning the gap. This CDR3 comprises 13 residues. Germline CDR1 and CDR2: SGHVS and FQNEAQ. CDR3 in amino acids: CASSLATNEKLFF. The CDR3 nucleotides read TGTGCCAGCAGCTTAGCAACTAATGAAAAACTGTTTTTT.

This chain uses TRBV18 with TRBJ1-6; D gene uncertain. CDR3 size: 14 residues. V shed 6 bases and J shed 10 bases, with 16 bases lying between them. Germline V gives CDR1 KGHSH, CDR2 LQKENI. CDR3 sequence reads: CASSADMLVSPLHF. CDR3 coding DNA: TGTGCCAGCTCGGCCGACATGCTGGTGTCACCCCTCCACTTT.

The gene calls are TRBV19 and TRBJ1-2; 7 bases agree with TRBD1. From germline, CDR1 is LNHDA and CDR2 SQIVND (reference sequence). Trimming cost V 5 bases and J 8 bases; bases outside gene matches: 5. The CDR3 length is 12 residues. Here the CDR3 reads CASSLTGDGYTF. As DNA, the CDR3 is TGTGCCAGTAGTCTCACAGGGGACGGCTACACCTTC.

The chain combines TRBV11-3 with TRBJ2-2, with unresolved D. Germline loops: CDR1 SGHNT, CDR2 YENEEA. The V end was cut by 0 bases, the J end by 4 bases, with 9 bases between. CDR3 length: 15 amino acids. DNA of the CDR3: TGTGCCAGCAGCTTAGATGGTTGGGGCACCGGGGAGCTGTTTTTT. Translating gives CASSLDGWGTGELFF.

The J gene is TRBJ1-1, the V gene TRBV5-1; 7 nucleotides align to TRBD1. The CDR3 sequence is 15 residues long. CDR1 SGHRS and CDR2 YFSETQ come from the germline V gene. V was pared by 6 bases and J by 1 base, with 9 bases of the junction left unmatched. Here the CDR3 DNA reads TGCGCCAGCAATGGGGCAGGGGGGAGGAACACTGAAGCTTTCTTT. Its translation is CASNGAGGRNTEAFF.

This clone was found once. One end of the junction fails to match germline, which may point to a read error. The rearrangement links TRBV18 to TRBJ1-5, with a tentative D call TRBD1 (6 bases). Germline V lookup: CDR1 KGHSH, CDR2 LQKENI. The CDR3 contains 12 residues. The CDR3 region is CVSSPEGEPQHF. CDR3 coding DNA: TGTGTCAGCTCACCCGAGGGGGAACCCCAGCATTTT.

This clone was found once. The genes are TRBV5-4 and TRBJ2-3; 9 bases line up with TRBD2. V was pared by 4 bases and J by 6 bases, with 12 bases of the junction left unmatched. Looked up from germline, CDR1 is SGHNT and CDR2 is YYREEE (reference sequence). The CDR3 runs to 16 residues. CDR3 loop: CASSPQRGSGGDTQYF. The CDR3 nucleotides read TGTGCCAGCAGCCCCCAACGGGGCAGCGGGGGGGATACGCAGTATTTT.

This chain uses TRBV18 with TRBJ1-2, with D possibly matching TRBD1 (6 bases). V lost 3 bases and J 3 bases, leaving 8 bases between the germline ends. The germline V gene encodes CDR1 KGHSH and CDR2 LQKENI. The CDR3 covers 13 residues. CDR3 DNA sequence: TGTGCCAGCTCACCCCGACAGGACTATGGCTACACCTTC. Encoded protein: CASSPRQDYGYTF.

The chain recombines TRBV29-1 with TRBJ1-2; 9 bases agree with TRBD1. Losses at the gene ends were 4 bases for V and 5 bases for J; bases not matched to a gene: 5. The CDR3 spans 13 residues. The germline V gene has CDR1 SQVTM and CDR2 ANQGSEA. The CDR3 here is CSVADRGGYGYTF. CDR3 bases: TGCAGCGTTGCGGACAGGGGCGGTTATGGCTACACCTTC. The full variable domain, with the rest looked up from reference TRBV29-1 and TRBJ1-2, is SAVISQKPSRDICQRGTSLTIQCQVDSQVTMMFWYRQQPGQSLTLIATANQGSEATYESGFVIDKFPISRPNLTFSTLTVSNMSPEDSSIYLCSVADRGGYGYTFGSGTRLTVV.

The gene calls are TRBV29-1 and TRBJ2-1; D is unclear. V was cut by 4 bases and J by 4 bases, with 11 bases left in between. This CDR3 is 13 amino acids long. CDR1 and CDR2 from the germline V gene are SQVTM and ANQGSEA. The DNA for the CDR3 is TGCAGCGTTGCACCCGCCGCGTACAATGAGCAGTTCTTC. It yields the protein CSVAPAAYNEQFF.

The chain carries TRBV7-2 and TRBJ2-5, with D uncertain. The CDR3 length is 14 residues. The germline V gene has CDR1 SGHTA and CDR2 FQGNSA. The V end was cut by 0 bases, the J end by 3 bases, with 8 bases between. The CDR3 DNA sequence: TGTGCCAGCAGCTTAGCGAACACGGAAGAGACCCAGTACTTC. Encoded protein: CASSLANTEETQYF. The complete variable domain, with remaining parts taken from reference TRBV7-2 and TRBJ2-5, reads GAGVSQSPSNKVTEKGKDVELRCDPISGHTALYWYRQSLGQGLEFLIYFQGNSAPDKSGLPSDRFSAERTGGSVSTLTIQRTQQEDSAVYLCASSLANTEETQYFGPGTRLLVL.

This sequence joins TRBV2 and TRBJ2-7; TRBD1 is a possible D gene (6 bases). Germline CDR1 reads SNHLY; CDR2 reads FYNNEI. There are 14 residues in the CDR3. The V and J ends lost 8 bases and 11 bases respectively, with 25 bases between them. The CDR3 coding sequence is TGTGCCAGCGATCCGGGACAAGTCCCCGATGATAAGTACTTC. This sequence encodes CASDPGQVPDDKYF.

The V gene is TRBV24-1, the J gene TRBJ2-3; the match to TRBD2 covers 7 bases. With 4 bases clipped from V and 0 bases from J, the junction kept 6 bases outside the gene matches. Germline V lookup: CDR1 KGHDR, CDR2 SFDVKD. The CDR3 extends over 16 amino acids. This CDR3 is CATSDPRLASTDTQYF. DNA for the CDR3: TGTGCCACCAGTGACCCAAGACTAGCCAGCACAGATACGCAGTATTTT.

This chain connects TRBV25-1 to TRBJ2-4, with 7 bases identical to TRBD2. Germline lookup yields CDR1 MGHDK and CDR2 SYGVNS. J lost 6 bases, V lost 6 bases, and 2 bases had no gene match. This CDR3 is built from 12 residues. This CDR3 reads CASRGEGNIQYF. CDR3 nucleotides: TGTGCCAGCAGAGGGGAGGGAAACATTCAGTACTTC. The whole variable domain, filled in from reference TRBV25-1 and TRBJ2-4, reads EADIYQTPRYLVIGTGKKITLECSQTMGHDKMYWYQQDPGMELHLIHYSYGVNSTEKGDLSSESTVSRIRTEHFPLTLESARPSHTSQYLCASRGEGNIQYFGAGTRLSVL.

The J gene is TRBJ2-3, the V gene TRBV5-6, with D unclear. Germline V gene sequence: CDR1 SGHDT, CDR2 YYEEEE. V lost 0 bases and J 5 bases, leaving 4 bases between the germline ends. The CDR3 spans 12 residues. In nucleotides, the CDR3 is TGTGCCAGCAGCTTGGGGGGAGATACGCAGTATTTT. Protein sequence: CASSLGGDTQYF.

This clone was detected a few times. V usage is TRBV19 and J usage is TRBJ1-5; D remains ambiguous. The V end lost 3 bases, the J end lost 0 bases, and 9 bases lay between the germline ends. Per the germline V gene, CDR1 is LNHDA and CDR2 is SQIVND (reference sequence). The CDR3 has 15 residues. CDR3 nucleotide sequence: TGTGCCAGTAGTATGGAGCCCTATAGCAATCAGCCCCAGCATTTT. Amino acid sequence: CASSMEPYSNQPQHF.